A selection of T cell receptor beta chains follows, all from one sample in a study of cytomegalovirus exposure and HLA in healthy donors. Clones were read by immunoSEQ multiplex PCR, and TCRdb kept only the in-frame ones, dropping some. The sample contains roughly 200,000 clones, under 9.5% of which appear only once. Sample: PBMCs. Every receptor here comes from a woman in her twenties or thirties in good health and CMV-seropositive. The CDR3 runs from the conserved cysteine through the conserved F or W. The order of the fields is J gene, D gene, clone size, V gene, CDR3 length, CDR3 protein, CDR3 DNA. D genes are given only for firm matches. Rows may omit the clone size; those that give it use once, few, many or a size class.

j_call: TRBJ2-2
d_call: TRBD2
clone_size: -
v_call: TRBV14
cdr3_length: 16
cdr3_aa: CASSQEGGRRAGELFF
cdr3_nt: TGTGCCAGCAGCCAAGAGGGCGGGAGAAGGGCCGGGGAGCTGTTTTTT

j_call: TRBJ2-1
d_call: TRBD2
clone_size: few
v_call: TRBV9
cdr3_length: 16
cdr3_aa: CASTRLAGSSYNEQFF
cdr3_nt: TGTGCCAGCACCAGACTAGCGGGGAGCTCCTACAATGAGCAGTTCTTC

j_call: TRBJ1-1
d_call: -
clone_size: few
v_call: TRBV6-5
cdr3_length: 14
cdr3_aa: CASSRTVGRAEAFF
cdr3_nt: TGTGCCAGCAGCCGTACCGTTGGCAGGGCTGAAGCTTTCTTT

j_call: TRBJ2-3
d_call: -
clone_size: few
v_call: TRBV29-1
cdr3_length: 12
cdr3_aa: CSVPRGTDTQYF
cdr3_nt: TGCAGCGTTCCGAGAGGCACAGATACGCAGTATTTT

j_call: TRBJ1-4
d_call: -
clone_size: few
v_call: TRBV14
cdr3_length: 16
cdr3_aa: CASSQDVTGPNEKLFF
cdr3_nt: TGTGCCAGCAGCCAAGATGTGACAGGCCCTAATGAAAAACTGTTTTTT

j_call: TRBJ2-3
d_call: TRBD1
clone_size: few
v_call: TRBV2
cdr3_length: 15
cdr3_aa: CASRDRGGITDTQYF
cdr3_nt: TGTGCCAGCAGGGACAGGGGAGGAATAACAGATACGCAGTATTTT

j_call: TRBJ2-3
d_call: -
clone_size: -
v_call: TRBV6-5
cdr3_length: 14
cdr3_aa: CASSYSWQSDTQYF
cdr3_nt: TGTGCCAGCAGTTACTCGTGGCAGTCAGATACGCAGTATTTT

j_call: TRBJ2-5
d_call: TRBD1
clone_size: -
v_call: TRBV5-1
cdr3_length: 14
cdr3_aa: CASSLGTGVETQYF
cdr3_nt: TGCGCCAGCAGCTTAGGGACAGGGGTAGAGACCCAGTACTTC

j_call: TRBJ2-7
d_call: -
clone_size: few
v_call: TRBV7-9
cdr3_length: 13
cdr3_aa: CASSLGAVGEQYF
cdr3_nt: TGTGCCAGCAGCTTAGGGGCAGTCGGCGAGCAGTACTTC

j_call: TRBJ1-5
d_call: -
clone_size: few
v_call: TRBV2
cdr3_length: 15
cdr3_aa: CASSISRSGNQPQHF
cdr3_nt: TGTGCCAGCAGCATATCCAGGAGCGGGAATCAGCCCCAGCATTTT

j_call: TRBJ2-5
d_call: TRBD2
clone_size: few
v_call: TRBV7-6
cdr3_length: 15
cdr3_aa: CASTVTSGEGETQYF
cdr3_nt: TGTGCCAGCACCGTCACTAGCGGGGAGGGGGAGACCCAGTACTTC

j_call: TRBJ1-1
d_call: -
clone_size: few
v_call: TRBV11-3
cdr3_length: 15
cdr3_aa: CASSLGKEGNTEAFF
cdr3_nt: TGTGCCAGCAGCTTAGGTAAGGAGGGGAACACTGAAGCTTTCTTT

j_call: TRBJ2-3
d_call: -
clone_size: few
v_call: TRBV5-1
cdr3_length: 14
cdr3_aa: CASSSTNPTDTQYF
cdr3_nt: TGCGCCAGCAGCTCGACAAATCCCACAGATACGCAGTATTTT

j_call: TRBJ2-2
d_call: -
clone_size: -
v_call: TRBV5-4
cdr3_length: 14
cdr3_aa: CASSFGTSTGELFF
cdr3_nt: TGTGCCAGCAGCTTCGGGACTTCCACCGGGGAGCTGTTTTTT

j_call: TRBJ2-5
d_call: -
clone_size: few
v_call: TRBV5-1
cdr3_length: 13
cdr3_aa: CASSLTSPETQYF
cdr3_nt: TGCGCCAGCAGCTTGACTAGCCCGGAGACCCAGTACTTC

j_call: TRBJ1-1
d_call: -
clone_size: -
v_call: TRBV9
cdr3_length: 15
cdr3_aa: CASSVEGVMNTEAFF
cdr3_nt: TGTGCCAGCAGCGTAGAAGGGGTCATGAACACTGAAGCTTTCTTT

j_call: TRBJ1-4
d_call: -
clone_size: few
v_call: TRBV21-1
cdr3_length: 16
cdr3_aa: CASSTTPGHRKEKLFF
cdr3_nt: TGTGCCAGCAGCACCACTCCGGGACATAGAAAGGAAAAACTGTTTTTT

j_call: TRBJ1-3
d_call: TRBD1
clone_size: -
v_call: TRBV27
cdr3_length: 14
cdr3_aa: CASSLYRGGNTIYF
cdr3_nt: TGTGCCAGCAGTTTATACAGGGGCGGAAACACCATATATTTT

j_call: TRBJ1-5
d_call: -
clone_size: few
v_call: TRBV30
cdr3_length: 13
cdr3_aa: CAWSVRGNQPQHF
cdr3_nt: TGTGCCTGGAGTGTACGCGGGAATCAGCCCCAGCATTTT

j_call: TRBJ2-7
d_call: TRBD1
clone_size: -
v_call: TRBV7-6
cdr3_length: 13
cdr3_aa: CASSLGQGDEQYF
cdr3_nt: TGTGCCAGCAGCTTGGGACAGGGGGACGAGCAGTACTTC